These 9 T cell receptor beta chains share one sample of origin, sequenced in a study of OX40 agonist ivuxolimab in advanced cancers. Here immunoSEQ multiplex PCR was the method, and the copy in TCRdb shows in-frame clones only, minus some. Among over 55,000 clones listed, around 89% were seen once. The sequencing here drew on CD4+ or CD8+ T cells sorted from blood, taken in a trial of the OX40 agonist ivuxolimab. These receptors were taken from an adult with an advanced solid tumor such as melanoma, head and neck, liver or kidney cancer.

The CDR3 loop is CASSSLLGMNTEAFF. CDR3 nucleotides: TGTGCCAGCAGTTCCCTTTTGGGGATGAACACTGAAGCTTTCTTT. The chain couples TRBV6-5 to TRBJ1-1; D gene uncertain. Germline CDR1 reads MNHEY; CDR2 reads SVGAGI. Trimming cost V 4 bases and J 0 bases, with 12 bases left between them. The CDR3 is 15 residues long.

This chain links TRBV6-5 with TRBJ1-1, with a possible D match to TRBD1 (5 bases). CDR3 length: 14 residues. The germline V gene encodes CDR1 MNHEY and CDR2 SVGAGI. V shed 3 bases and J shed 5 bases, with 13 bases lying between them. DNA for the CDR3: TGTGCCAGCAGTTATCCCGGGACGAGGACTGAAGCTTTCTTT. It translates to CASSYPGTRTEAFF.

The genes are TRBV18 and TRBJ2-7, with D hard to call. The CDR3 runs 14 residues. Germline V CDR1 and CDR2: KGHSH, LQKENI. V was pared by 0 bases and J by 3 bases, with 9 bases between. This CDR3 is CASSPPQPDYEQYF. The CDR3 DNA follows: TGTGCCAGCTCACCACCGCAGCCAGACTACGAGCAGTACTTC.

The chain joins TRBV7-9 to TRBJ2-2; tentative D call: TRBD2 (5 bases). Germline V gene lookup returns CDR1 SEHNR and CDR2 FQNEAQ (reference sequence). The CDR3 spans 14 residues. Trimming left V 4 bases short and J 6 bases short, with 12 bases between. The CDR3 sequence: CASSWGSESGELFF. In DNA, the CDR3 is TGTGCCAGCAGCTGGGGTAGCGAATCCGGGGAGCTGTTTTTT.

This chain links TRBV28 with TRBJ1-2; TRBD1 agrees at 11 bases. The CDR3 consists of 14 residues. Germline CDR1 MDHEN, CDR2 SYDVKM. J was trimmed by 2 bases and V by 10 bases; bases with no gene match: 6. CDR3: CATRGTGGNYGYTF. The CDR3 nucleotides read TGTGCCACCCGGGGGACAGGGGGGAACTATGGCTACACCTTC.

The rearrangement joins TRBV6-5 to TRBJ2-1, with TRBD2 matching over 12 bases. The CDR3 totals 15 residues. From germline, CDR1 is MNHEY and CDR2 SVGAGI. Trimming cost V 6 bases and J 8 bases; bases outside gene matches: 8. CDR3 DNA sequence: TGTGCCAGCAGCTCCCTAGCGGGAGGGCGTGATGAGCAGTTCTTC. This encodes CASSSLAGGRDEQFF.

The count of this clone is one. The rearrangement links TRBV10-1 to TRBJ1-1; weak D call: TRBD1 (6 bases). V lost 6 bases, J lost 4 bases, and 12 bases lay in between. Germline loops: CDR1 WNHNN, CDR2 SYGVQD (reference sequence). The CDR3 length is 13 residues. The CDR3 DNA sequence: TGCGCCAGCAGATGGACAGAGGGCACTGAAGCTTTCTTT. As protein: CASRWTEGTEAFF.

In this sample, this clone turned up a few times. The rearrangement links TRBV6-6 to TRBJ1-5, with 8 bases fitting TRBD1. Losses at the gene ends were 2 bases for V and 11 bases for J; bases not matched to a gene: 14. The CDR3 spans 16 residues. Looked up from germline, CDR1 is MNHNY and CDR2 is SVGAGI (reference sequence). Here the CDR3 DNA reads TGTGCCAGCAGTTACCCCACAGGGGGAGGGTCAGCGGCCCAGCATTTT. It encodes CASSYPTGGGSAAQHF.

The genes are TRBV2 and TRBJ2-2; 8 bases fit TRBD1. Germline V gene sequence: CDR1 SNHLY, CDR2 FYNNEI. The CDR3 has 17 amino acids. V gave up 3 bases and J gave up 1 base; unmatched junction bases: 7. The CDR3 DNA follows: TGTGCCAGCAGTGACCCAGGGGGCAGGAAGAACACCGGGGAGCTGTTTTTT. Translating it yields CASSDPGGRKNTGELFF.